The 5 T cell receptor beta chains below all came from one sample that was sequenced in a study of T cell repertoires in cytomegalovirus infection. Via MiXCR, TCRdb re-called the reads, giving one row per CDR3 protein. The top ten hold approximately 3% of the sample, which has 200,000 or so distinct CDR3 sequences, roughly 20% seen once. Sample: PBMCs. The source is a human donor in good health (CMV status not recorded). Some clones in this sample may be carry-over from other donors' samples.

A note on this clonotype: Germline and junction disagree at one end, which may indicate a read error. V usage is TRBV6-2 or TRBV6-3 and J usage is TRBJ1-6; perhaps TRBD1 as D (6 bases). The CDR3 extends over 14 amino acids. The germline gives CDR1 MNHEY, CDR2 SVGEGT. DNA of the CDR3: TGCGAAAATACTCTTCACAGGGTTGATTCACCCCTCCACTTT. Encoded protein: CENTLHRVDSPLHF.

The CDR3 nucleotides read TGCAGCGTTGCAGAGTATAGCAATCAGCCCCAGCATTTT. This encodes CSVAEYSNQPQHF. V is TRBV29-1 and J is TRBJ1-5; no clear D gene. The CDR3 sequence is 13 residues long. Trimming took 4 bases from V and 0 from J, leaving 7 bases between them. CDR1 SQVTM and CDR2 ANQGSEA come from the germline V gene.

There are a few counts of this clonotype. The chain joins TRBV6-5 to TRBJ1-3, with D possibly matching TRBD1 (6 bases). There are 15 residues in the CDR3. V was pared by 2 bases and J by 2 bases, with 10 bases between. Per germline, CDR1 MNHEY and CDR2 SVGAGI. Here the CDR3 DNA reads TGTGCCAGCAGTTACACCCCAGGGGCTGGAAACACCATATATTTT. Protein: CASSYTPGAGNTIYF.

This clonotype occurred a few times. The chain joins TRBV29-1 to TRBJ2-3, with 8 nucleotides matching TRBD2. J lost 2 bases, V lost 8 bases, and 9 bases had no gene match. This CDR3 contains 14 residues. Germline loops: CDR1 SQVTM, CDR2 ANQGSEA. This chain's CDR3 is CSSQTSVLTDTQYF. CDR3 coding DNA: TGCAGCTCCCAGACTAGCGTTCTCACAGATACGCAGTATTTT.

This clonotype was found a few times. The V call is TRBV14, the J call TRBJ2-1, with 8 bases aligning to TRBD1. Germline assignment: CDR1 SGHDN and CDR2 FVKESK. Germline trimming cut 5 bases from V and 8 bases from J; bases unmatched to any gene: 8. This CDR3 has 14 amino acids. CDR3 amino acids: CASSVLDRVDEQFF. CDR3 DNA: TGTGCCAGCAGCGTCCTGGACAGGGTGGATGAGCAGTTCTTC.